The 10 T cell receptor beta chains given below trace back to one sample, sequenced in a study of T cells after yellow fever vaccination. TCRdb itself ran the 5' RACE reads through MiXCR, one entry per CDR3 protein. In the table there are over 120,000 distinct CDR3 sequences, about 6.9% of which are singletons. The sample was CD4+ T cells sorted from PBMCs, taken 10 days after the yellow fever booster vaccination. Every receptor here comes from a man younger than 45 who received the YFV17D yellow fever vaccine.

This clonotype was seen more than once but under ten times. The chain carries TRBV7-2 and TRBJ1-4, with unresolved D. V was shortened by 5 bases and J by 6 bases, with 7 bases between the two germline ends. CDR1 is SGHTA, CDR2 FQGNSA, per germline. The CDR3 runs to 12 residues. The CDR3 reads CASSPPDEKLFF. In DNA form, the CDR3 reads TGTGCCAGCAGCCCCCCGGATGAAAAACTGTTTTTT.

This clonotype was counted at least ten times. This chain joins TRBV5-1 and TRBJ2-4; D unresolved. The germline V and J ends were trimmed by 0 bases and 6 bases, with 13 bases remaining between them. This CDR3 has 15 residues. Germline CDR1 reads SGHRS; CDR2 reads YFSETQ. CDR3 amino acids: CASSLGQDRVNIQYF. The CDR3 DNA sequence: TGCGCCAGCAGCTTGGGTCAGGACCGTGTAAACATTCAGTACTTC.

This clonotype was seen a handful of times. The chain employs TRBV29-1 and TRBJ1-1; a possible D gene is TRBD1 (5 bases). CDR3 size: 12 residues. Looked up from germline, CDR1 is SQVTM and CDR2 is ANQGSEA. V was shortened by 7 bases and J by 3 bases, with 12 bases between the two germline ends. The CDR3 loop reads CSAGGGYTEAFF. In DNA, the CDR3 is TGCAGCGCTGGGGGGGGGTACACTGAAGCTTTCTTT.

This clonotype was seen many times. This rearrangement joins TRBV6-2 or TRBV6-3 to TRBJ2-2; no clear D gene. Looked up from germline, CDR1 is MNHEY and CDR2 is SVGEGT. The CDR3 is 13 residues long. Trimming took 6 bases from V and 1 from J, leaving 6 bases between them. The CDR3 region has the DNA TGTGCCAGCAGGTCACAGAACACCGGGGAGCTGTTTTTT. Amino acids: CASRSQNTGELFF.

This clonotype showed up many times. V gene TRBV20-1 combines with J gene TRBJ2-5; TRBD2 matches 8 bases. Unmatched junction bases numbered 11, after V lost 0 bases and J lost 5 bases. Germline CDR1 reads DFQATT; CDR2 reads SNEGSKA (reference sequence). The CDR3 contains 16 residues. The CDR3 sequence: CSARDWIAGIVETQYF. The DNA of the CDR3 is TGCAGTGCTAGAGATTGGATAGCGGGGATTGTTGAGACCCAGTACTTC.

The table lists this clonotype with many counts. The V call is TRBV5-6, the J call TRBJ2-1; TRBD1 agrees at 7 bases. The V gene end was trimmed by 5 bases and the J gene end by 3 bases; junction bases not matched to a gene: 5. Germline V gene data show CDR1 as SGHDT and CDR2 as YYEEEE. This CDR3 contains 14 residues. The CDR3 DNA reads as TGTGCCAGCAGGTGGGGGACAGTCTACAATGAGCAGTTCTTC. Its translation: CASRWGTVYNEQFF.

This clonotype was detected many times. The chain has TRBV5-1 and TRBJ1-3; 8 nucleotides align to TRBD1. CDR1 SGHRS and CDR2 YFSETQ come from the germline V gene. The CDR3 totals 17 residues. The V segment lost 4 bases and the J segment 0 bases; nucleotides outside the gene matches: 9. This CDR3 reads CASSPGTGQHSGNTIYF. CDR3 sequence (DNA): TGCGCCAGCAGCCCCGGGACAGGCCAACACTCTGGAAACACCATATATTTT.

This clonotype appeared many times. The V call is TRBV10-3, the J call TRBJ2-5; no firm D call. V lost 8 bases, J lost 5 bases, and 15 bases lay in between. The CDR3 totals 13 residues. The germline CDR1 and CDR2 sequences are ENHRY and SYGVKD. CDR3 bases: TGTGCCATCTGCGCTAGGTTGGGCGAGACCCAGTACTTC. Translation gives CAICARLGETQYF.

This clonotype has a count of ten or more. The rearrangement uses TRBV7-2 and TRBJ2-3, with 7 bases that match TRBD2. Germline CDR1 and CDR2: SGHTA and FQGNSA. This CDR3 has 16 residues. V was clipped by 1 base and J by 2 bases; unmatched bases: 6. Here the CDR3 reads CASSLEALAVTDTQYF. In DNA form, the CDR3 reads TGTGCCAGCAGCTTAGAGGCCCTAGCGGTCACAGATACGCAGTATTTT.

This clonotype was picked up a small number of times. The CDR3 region has the DNA TGTGCCAGCAGCCAAGGAAACAGGGGGACAGATACGCAGTATTTT. This gives the protein CASSQGNRGTDTQYF. This chain connects TRBV4-2 to TRBJ2-3, with TRBD1 matching over 8 bases. This CDR3 has 15 amino acids. Germline-derived CDR1 and CDR2 are LGHNA and YNFKEQ. Trimming took 1 base from V and 3 from J; bases not matched to a gene: 3.